One sample yielded the 22 T cell receptor beta chains listed below, sequenced in a study of T-cell memory formation after mild COVID-19. Using its own MiXCR run on the 5' RACE reads, TCRdb lists one record per CDR3 protein. The data show hundreds of thousands of distinct CDR3 sequences, about an eighth seen once. The specimen sequenced was PBMCs or a T cell subset sorted from them (not recorded which). The receptors were gathered from a man between 18 and 35 years old who had mild COVID-19 (a few samples of this study predate the infection). Cell type and time point are not known.

The sample holds a few counts of this clonotype. J is TRBJ1-2 and V is TRBV9; D is unresolved. The V and J ends lost 3 bases and 5 bases respectively, with 23 bases between them. Germline values: CDR1 SGDLS, CDR2 YYNGEE. The CDR3 runs to 17 residues. CDR3 region: CASSEGGTEPRAYGYTF. As DNA, the CDR3 is TGTGCCAGCAGCGAAGGAGGAACAGAGCCCCGGGCATATGGCTACACCTTC.

A few counts support this clonotype. V is TRBV10-3 and J is TRBJ2-5, with TRBD2 matching 11 bases. Germline V lookup: CDR1 ENHRY, CDR2 SYGVKD. Germline trimming cut 9 bases from V and 5 bases from J; bases unmatched to any gene: 5. The CDR3 length is 13 residues. The CDR3 region has the DNA TGTGCCATAGGGACTAGCGGAAGGGAGACCCAGTACTTC. It yields the protein CAIGTSGRETQYF.

The chain has TRBV11-2 and TRBJ1-6; TRBD1 matches 12 bases. V lost 3 bases to trimming and J lost 8 bases; unmatched junction nucleotides: 5. The germline gives CDR1 SGHAT, CDR2 FQNNGV. The CDR3 runs 16 residues. The CDR3 nucleotides are TGTGCCAGCAGCTTGGGGACAGGGGGCGCAGATTCACCCCTCCACTTT. Amino acid sequence: CASSLGTGGADSPLHF.

This clonotype has a handful of counts. CDR3 protein: CASSSFVGRNQPQHF. The CDR3 nucleotides are TGTGCCAGCAGTTCTTTCGTAGGTCGCAATCAGCCCCAGCATTTT. The V call is TRBV27, the J call TRBJ1-5; D remains unclear. From germline, CDR1 is MNHEY and CDR2 SMNVEV (reference sequence). The V and J ends lost 4 bases and 2 bases respectively, with 12 bases between them. This CDR3 region has 15 residues.

This clonotype was counted between two and nine times. The gene calls are TRBV11-1 and TRBJ2-5; the D gene is possibly TRBD2 (6 bases). With 2 bases removed from V and 7 bases from J, the gap between germline ends came to 17 bases. CDR1 is SGHAT, CDR2 FQDESV, per germline (reference sequence). The CDR3 is 15 amino acids. The CDR3 DNA reads TGTGCCAGCAGCTTAAGAGACGCTGCGCGGGGGACCCAGTACTTC. Translation gives CASSLRDAARGTQYF.

CDR3 in amino acids: CASSDGTEADTQYF. CDR3 sequence (DNA): TGTGCCAGCAGCGACGGGACGGAAGCTGATACGCAGTATTTT. The rearrangement links TRBV5-5 to TRBJ2-3, with D possibly called TRBD1 or TRBD2 (5 bases each). Germline V gene sequence: CDR1 SGHKS, CDR2 YYEKEE (reference sequence). The CDR3 length is 14 residues. Trimming removed 4 bases from V and 6 bases from J, with 15 bases in between.

The rearrangement uses TRBV4-1 and TRBJ1-3; D may be TRBD1 (5 bases). CDR3 length: 15 amino acids. CDR1 and CDR2 from the germline V gene are MGHRA and YSYEKL. Trimming took 2 bases from V and 0 from J, leaving 8 bases between them. This CDR3 is CASSQPTASGNTIYF. In nucleotides, the CDR3 is TGCGCCAGCAGCCAACCGACAGCCTCTGGAAACACCATATATTTT.

This clonotype was seen ten or more times. The chain carries TRBV5-1 and TRBJ2-7, with a weak D call TRBD2 (7 bases). The CDR3 consists of 15 residues. Germline V gene data show CDR1 as SGHRS and CDR2 as YFSETQ. V was shortened by 0 bases and J by 2 bases, with 12 bases between the two germline ends. CDR3 sequence reads: CASSLGGGVPYEQYV. The CDR3 DNA follows: TGCGCCAGCAGCTTGGGCGGGGGCGTCCCCTACGAGCAGTACGTC.

This rearrangement joins TRBV12-1 to TRBJ2-1; the tabulated D call, TRBD2, remains unverified against the DNA. TRBV12-1 is a pseudogene segment. This CDR3 is 16 amino acids long. The CDR3 reads CASSYGLAGLYNEQFF. The CDR3 region has the DNA TGTGCCAGCAGCTATGGACTAGCGGGACTCTACAATGAGCAGTTCTTC.

The genes are TRBV28 and TRBJ2-7, with D maybe TRBD1 (6 bases). This CDR3 is 17 amino acids long. With 1 base removed from V and 3 bases from J, the gap between germline ends came to 19 bases. Germline values: CDR1 MDHEN, CDR2 SYDVKM. CDR3 loop: CASSLSLGAGRSYEQYV. CDR3 nucleotide sequence: TGTGCCAGCAGTTTATCCTTGGGGGCAGGGCGGAGCTACGAGCAGTACGTC.

This clonotype turned up a few times. The CDR3, as DNA: TGTGCCAGCAGCTCTTACAATAATGAGCAGTTCTTC. As protein: CASSSYNNEQFF. V usage is TRBV7-2 and J usage is TRBJ2-1; the D is unclear. This CDR3 contains 12 residues. Germline values: CDR1 SGHTA, CDR2 FQGNSA. Trimming removed 4 bases from V and 7 bases from J, with 8 bases in between.

This clonotype was picked up a small number of times. The chain carries TRBV2 and TRBJ1-6; D may be TRBD1 (5 bases). Germline loops: CDR1 SNHLY, CDR2 FYNNEI. The CDR3 spans 14 residues. V was shortened by 6 bases and J by 4 bases, with 10 bases between the two germline ends. CDR3 region: CASRTGTYNSPLHF. CDR3 DNA sequence: TGTGCCAGCAGGACCGGGACGTATAATTCACCCCTCCACTTT.

A few counts support this clonotype. J is TRBJ2-3 and V is TRBV29-1; D might be TRBD2 (6 bases). V lost 2 bases, J lost 4 bases, and 13 bases lay in between. The CDR3 loop spans 14 amino acids. Germline assignment: CDR1 SQVTM and CDR2 ANQGSEA. The CDR3 DNA reads TGCAGCGTTGAATGGGGTAGCGGCCCAGATACGCAGTATTTT. As protein: CSVEWGSGPDTQYF.

A few counts support this clonotype. This chain joins TRBV12-5 and TRBJ1-6, with D unresolved. This CDR3 contains 14 residues. Trimming took off 7 bases at V and 2 bases at J, with 9 bases between the two ends. Germline lookup yields CDR1 LGHNT and CDR2 FRNRAP. Written as DNA, the CDR3 is TGTGCTAGTGCCCTTGACACCTATAATTCACCCCTCCACTTT. It is translated as CASALDTYNSPLHF. The full variable domain, its missing parts supplied by reference TRBV12-5 and TRBJ1-6, is DARVTQTPRHKVTEMGQEVTMRCQPILGHNTVFWYRQTMMQGLELLAYFRNRAPLDDSGMPKDRFSAEMPDATLATLKIQPSEPRDSAVYFCASALDTYNSPLHFGNGTRLTVT.

The chain carries TRBV6-1 and TRBJ1-3; no clear D gene. The CDR3 spans 13 residues. The ends were cut back, 6 bases at V and 4 bases at J, with 10 bases in the middle. Germline loops: CDR1 MNHNS, CDR2 SASEGT. For the CDR3, the DNA is TGTGCCAGCAGAAGGGAGTCCGGAAACACCATATATTTT. This translates into CASRRESGNTIYF.

In this sample, this clonotype turned up a few times. This chain uses TRBV4-3 with TRBJ1-6; no clear D gene. Trimming shortened V by 1 base and J by 10 bases, and 5 bases separated the two germline ends. CDR1 and CDR2 from the germline V gene are LGHNA and YSLEER. CDR3 length: 12 residues. The CDR3 coding sequence is TGCGCCAGCAGCCAAGCTCAATCACCCCTCCACTTT. Translation: CASSQAQSPLHF.

The chain carries TRBV20-1 and TRBJ2-5; TRBD2 might be the D (6 bases). Germline-derived CDR1 and CDR2 are DFQATT and SNEGSKA (reference sequence). The CDR3 is 16 amino acids. V dropped 1 base and J dropped 4 bases, with 19 bases sitting between them. The CDR3 here is CSARAEGTGYGETQYF. CDR3 nucleotides: TGCAGTGCTAGAGCGGAGGGAACGGGGTATGGAGAGACCCAGTACTTC.

The chain employs TRBV29-1 and TRBJ2-1; D gene uncertain. Germline V gives CDR1 SQVTM, CDR2 ANQGSEA. Trimming pared 1 base from V and 1 base from J, leaving 11 bases between. The CDR3 length is 15 residues. CDR3 in amino acids: CSVEAGLESYNEQFF. The CDR3 DNA is TGCAGCGTTGAAGCAGGTCTGGAATCCTACAATGAGCAGTTCTTC.

The chain is built from TRBV9 and TRBJ1-1; no firm D call. Trimming took off 4 bases at V and 4 bases at J, with 20 bases between the two ends. The CDR3 is 16 residues long. The germline gives CDR1 SGDLS, CDR2 YYNGEE. The CDR3 loop reads CASSMNFRGGTTEAFF. CDR3 coding DNA: TGTGCCAGCAGCATGAACTTTCGGGGTGGTACCACTGAAGCTTTCTTT.

This clonotype was detected many times. This sequence joins TRBV4-2 and TRBJ2-1; 7 positions match TRBD2. Per the germline V gene, CDR1 is LGHNA and CDR2 is YNFKEQ. The CDR3 runs to 16 residues. Losses at the gene ends were 1 base for V and 7 bases for J; bases not matched to a gene: 10. CDR3 DNA sequence: TGTGCCAGCAGCCAAGGCGAGCGGGGAATTGGTAATGAGCAGTTCTTC. This codes for CASSQGERGIGNEQFF.

The rearrangement links TRBV7-2 to TRBJ1-2; TRBD1 is a possible D gene (6 bases). The CDR3 consists of 15 residues. Germline CDR1 is SGHTA and CDR2 is FQGNSA. V was cut by 1 base and J by 3 bases, with 12 bases left in between. CDR3 sequence reads: CASSLVMTGYYGYTF. CDR3 nucleotide sequence: TGTGCCAGCAGCTTAGTCATGACAGGATACTATGGCTACACCTTC.

V is TRBV5-4 and J is TRBJ1-2; D possibly corresponds to TRBD1 (6 bases). CDR3 length equals 16 residues. V was clipped by 0 bases and J by 0 bases, with 12 bases between them. Germline V lookup: CDR1 SGHNT, CDR2 YYREEE (reference sequence). CDR3 nucleotide sequence: TGTGCCAGCAGCTTGGCAGGGGAGTCGGCTAACTATGGCTACACCTTC. This codes for CASSLAGESANYGYTF.